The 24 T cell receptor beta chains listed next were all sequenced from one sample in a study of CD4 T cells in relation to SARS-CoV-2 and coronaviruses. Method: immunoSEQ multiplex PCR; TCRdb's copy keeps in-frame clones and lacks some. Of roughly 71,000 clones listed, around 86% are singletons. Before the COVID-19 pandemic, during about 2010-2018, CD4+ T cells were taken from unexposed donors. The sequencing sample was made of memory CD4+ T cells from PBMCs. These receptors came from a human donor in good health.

In DNA, the CDR3 is TGTGCCAGTAGTATGGAGCGGGTAGGTGAGCAGTTCTTC. Translating it yields CASSMERVGEQFF. This chain connects TRBV19 to TRBJ2-1; possibly TRBD2 for D (6 bases). The CDR3 extends over 13 amino acids. The ends were cut back, 3 bases at V and 9 bases at J, with 12 bases in the middle. Germline V gene lookup returns CDR1 LNHDA and CDR2 SQIVND (reference sequence).

As DNA, the CDR3 is TGTGCCAGCAGCGTACTAGGCTCTGGGGCCAACGTCCTGACTTTC. This codes for CASSVLGSGANVLTF. The J gene is TRBJ2-6, the V gene TRBV9, with D unresolved. Germline V CDR1 and CDR2: SGDLS, YYNGEE. Between the trimmed V and J ends, which lost 1 base and 0 bases, there was a span of 5 bases. The CDR3 spans 15 residues.

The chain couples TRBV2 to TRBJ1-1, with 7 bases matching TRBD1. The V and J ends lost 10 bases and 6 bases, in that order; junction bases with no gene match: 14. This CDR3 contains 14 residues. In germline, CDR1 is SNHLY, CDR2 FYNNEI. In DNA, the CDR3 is TGTGCCACCGGGGCCAACAGGGGAATTCCTGAAGCTTTCTTT. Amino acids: CATGANRGIPEAFF. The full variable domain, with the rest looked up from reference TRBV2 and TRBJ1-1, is EPEVTQTPSHQVTQMGQEVILRCVPISNHLYFYWYRQILGQKVEFLVSFYNNEISEKSEIFDDQFSVERPDGSNFTLKIRSTKLEDSAMYFCATGANRGIPEAFFGQGTRLTVV.

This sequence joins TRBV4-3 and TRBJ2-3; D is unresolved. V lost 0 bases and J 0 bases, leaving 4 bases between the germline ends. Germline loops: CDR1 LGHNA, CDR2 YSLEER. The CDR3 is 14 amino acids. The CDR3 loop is CASSQDRSTDTQYF. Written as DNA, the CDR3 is TGCGCCAGCAGCCAAGATAGGAGCACAGATACGCAGTATTTT.

The CDR3 DNA reads as TGTGCCAGCAGCTTTGCAGGGGCAACTAATGAAAAACTGTTTTTT. Translation gives CASSFAGATNEKLFF. This sequence joins TRBV5-4 and TRBJ1-4; D is possibly TRBD1 (6 bases). The V gene lost 2 bases and the J gene lost 0 bases, with 8 bases spanning the gap. This CDR3 contains 15 residues. Germline CDR1 and CDR2: SGHNT and YYREEE (reference sequence).

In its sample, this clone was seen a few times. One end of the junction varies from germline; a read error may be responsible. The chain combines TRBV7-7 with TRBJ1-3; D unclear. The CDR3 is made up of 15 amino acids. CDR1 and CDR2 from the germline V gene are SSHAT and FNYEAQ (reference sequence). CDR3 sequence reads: CASSRSLAFGNTIYF. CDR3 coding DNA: TGTGCTAGCAGCCGTAGCTTGGCGTTTGGAAACACCATATATTTT.

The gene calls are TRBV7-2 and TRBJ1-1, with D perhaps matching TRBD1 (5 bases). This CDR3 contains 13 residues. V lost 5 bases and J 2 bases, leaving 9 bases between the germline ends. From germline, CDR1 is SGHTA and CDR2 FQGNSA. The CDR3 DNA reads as TGTGCCAGCAGCAATGACAGAAACACTGAAGCTTTCTTT. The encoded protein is CASSNDRNTEAFF.

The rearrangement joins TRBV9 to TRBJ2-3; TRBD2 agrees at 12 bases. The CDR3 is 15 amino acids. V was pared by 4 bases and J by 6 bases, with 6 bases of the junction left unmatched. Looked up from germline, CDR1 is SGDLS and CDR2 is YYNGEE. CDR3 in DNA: TGTGCCAGCAGCCCCCTAGCGGGAGGGCCTGATACGCAGTATTTT. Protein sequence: CASSPLAGGPDTQYF.

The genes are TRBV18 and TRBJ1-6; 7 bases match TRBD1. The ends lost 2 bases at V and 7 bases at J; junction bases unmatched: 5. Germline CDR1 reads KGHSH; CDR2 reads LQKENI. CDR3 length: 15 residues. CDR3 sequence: CASSPNARGNSPLHF. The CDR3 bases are TGTGCCAGCTCACCAAACGCCAGGGGGAATTCACCCCTCCACTTT.

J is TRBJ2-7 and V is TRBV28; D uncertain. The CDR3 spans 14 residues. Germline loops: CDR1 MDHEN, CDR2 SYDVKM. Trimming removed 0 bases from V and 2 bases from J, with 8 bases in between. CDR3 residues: CASSLWGSTYEQYF. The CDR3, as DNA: TGTGCCAGCAGTTTATGGGGCAGTACCTACGAGCAGTACTTC. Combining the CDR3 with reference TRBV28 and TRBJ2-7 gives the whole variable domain DVKVTQSSRYLVKRTGEKVFLECVQDMDHENMFWYRQDPGLGLRLIYFSYDVKMKEKGDIPEGYSVSREKKERFSLILESASTNQTSMYLCASSLWGSTYEQYFGPGTRLTVT.

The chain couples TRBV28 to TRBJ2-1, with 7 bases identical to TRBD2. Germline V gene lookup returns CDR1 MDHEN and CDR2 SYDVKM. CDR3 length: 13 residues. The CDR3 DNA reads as TGTGCGACGGTGGGGGGGGCCTACAATGAGCAGTTCTTC. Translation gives CATVGGAYNEQFF.

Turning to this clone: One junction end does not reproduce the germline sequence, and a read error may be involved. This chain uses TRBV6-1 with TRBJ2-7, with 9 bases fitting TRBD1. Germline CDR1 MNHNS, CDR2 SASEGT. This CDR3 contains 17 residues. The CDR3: CANSAAGTGKLRYEQYF. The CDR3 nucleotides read TGTGCCAACAGTGCCGCCGGGACAGGGAAACTCCGGTACGAGCAGTACTTC.

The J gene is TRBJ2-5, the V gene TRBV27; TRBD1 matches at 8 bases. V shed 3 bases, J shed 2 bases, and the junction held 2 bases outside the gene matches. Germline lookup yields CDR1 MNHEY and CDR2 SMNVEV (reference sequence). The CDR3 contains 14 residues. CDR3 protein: CASSFGQGQETQYF. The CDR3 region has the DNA TGTGCCAGCAGTTTCGGACAGGGACAAGAGACCCAGTACTTC.

DNA of the CDR3: TGTGCCAGCAGTCAAAGGGGCTACAATGAGCAGTTCTTC. As protein: CASSQRGYNEQFF. The gene calls are TRBV12-3 or TRBV12-4 and TRBJ2-1; the D gene is possibly TRBD1 (5 bases). The CDR3 is made up of 13 amino acids. Trimming stripped 5 bases from V and 3 bases from J, with 8 bases between.

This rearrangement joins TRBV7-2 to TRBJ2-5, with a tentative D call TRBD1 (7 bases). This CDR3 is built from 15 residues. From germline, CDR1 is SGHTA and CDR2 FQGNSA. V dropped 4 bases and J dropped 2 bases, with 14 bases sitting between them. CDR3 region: CASSSAGQTQETQYF. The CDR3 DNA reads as TGTGCCAGCAGCTCCGCGGGACAGACTCAAGAGACCCAGTACTTC.

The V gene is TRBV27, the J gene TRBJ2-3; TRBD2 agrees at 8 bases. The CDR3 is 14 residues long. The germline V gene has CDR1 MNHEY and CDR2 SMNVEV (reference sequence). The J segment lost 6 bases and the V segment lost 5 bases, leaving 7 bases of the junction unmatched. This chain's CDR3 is CASSPELAEDTQYF. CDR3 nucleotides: TGTGCCAGCAGTCCAGAACTAGCGGAGGATACGCAGTATTTT.

CDR3 nucleotides: TGTGCCAGCAGCGACATATCCGCAAGCTCCTATAATTCACCCCTCCACTTT. Protein: CASSDISASSYNSPLHF. The chain has TRBV7-8 and TRBJ1-6, with no clear D. Germline-derived CDR1 and CDR2 are SGHVS and FQNEAQ. The CDR3 extends over 17 amino acids. V was cut by 5 bases and J by 0 bases, with 14 bases left in between.

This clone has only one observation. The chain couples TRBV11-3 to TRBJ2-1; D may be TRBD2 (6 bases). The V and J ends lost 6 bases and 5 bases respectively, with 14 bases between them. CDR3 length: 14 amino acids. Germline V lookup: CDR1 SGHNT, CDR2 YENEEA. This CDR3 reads CASSYRDFNNEQFF. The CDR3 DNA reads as TGTGCCAGCAGTTACCGGGACTTCAACAATGAGCAGTTCTTC.

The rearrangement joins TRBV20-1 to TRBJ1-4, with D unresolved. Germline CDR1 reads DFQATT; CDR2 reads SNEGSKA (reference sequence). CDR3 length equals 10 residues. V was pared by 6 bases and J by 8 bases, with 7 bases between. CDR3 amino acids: CSALDEKLFF. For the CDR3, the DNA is TGCAGTGCCCTAGACGAAAAACTGTTTTTT.

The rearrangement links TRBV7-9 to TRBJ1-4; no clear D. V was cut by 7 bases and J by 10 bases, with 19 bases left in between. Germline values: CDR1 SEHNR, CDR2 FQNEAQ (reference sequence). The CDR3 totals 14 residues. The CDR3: CASTHNYGVGKLFF. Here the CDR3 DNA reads TGTGCCAGCACCCATAATTACGGAGTAGGAAAACTGTTTTTT.

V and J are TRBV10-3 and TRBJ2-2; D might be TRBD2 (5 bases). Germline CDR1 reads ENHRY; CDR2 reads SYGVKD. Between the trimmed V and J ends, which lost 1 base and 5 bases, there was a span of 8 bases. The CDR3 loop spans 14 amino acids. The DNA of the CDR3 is TGTGCCATCAGTGAGTATCGGGAAACCGGGGAGCTGTTTTTT. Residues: CAISEYRETGELFF.

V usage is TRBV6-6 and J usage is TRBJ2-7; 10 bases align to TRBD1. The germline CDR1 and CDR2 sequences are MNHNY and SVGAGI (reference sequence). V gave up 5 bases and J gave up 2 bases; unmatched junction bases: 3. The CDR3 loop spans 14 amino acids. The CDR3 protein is CASSGQGGTYEQYF. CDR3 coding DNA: TGTGCCAGCAGTGGACAGGGGGGGACCTACGAGCAGTACTTC.

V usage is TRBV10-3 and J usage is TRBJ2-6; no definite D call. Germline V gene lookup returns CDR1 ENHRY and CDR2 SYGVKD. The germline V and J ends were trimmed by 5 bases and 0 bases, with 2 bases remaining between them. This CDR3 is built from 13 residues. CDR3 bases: TGTGCCATCAGTTCCTCTGGGGCCAACGTCCTGACTTTC. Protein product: CAISSSGANVLTF.

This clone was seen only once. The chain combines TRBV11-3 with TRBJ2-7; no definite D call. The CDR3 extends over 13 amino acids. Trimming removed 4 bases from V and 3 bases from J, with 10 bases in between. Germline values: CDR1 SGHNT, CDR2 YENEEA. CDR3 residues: CASSSTGYYEQYF. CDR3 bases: TGTGCCAGCAGCTCGACCGGCTACTACGAGCAGTACTTC.